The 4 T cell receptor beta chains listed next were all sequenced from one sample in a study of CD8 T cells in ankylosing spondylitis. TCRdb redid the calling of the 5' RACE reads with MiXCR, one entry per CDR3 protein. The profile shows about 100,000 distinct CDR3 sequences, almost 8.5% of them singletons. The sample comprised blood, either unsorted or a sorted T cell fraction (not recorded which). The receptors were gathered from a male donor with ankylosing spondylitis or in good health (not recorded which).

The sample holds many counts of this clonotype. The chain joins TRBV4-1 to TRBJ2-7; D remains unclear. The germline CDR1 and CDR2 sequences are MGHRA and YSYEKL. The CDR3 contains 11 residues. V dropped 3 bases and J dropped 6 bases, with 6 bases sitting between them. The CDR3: CASSQYGEQYF. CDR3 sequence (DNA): TGCGCCAGCAGCCAGTATGGCGAGCAGTACTTC.

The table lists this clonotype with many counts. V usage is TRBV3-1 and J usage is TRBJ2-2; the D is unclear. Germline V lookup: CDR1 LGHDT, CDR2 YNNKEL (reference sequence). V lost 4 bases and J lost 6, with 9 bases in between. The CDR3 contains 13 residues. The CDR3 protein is CASSLSKAGELFF. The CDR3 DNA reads TGTGCCAGCAGCCTCTCTAAGGCCGGGGAGCTGTTTTTT.

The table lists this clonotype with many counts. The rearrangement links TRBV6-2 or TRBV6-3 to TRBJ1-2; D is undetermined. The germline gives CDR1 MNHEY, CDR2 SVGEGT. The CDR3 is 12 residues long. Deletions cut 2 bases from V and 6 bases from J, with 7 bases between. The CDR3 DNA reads TGTGCCAGCAGTTACGGGCGGAATGGCTACACCTTC. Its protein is CASSYGRNGYTF.

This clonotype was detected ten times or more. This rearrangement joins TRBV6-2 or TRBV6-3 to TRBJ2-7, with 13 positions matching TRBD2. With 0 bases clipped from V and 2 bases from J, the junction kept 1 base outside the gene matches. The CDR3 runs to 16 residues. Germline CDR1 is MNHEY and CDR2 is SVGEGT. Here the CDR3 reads CASSYSGTSGTYEQYF. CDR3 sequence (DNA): TGTGCCAGCAGTTACTCGGGGACTAGCGGGACCTACGAGCAGTACTTC.